A single sample gave rise to the 8 T cell receptor beta chains below, sequenced in a study of graft-versus-host responses after intestinal transplantation. These TCRs' antigens remain unknown. The protocol was immunoSEQ multiplex PCR, while the TCRdb copy is restricted to in-frame clones and leaves out a portion. The repertoire has over 40,000 clones, 65% to 85% of them found once; the top ten carry around 0.48%. The starting material was unstimulated CD4+ T cells sorted from spleen or lymph node cells, obtained before transplant. Receptors were obtained from a human donor who was the organ donor for an intestinal transplant.

The CDR3 DNA reads TGCGCCAGCAGTGAGTCATGTCGGGGGAATCAGCCCCAGCATTTT. It translates to CASSESCRGNQPQHF. The rearrangement uses TRBV10-1 and TRBJ1-5; the D gene is possibly TRBD1 (5 bases). This CDR3 spans 15 amino acids. CDR1 and CDR2 (germline): WNHNN, SYGVQD (reference sequence). Deletions cut 0 bases from V and 4 bases from J, with 10 bases between.

This clone was counted a few times. The CDR3 protein is CASSLRQGPPIGGANVLTF. As DNA, the CDR3 is TGTGCCAGCAGCTTGCGGCAAGGGCCGCCTATCGGGGGGGCCAACGTCCTGACTTTC. The rearrangement joins TRBV5-4 to TRBJ2-6, with no clear D. The CDR3 is 19 amino acids. Germline V gives CDR1 SGHNT, CDR2 YYREEE (reference sequence). V dropped 1 base and J dropped 4 bases, with 21 bases sitting between them.

This clone was counted once. This rearrangement joins TRBV14 to TRBJ2-7, with no clear D. The germline gives CDR1 SGHDN, CDR2 FVKESK. This CDR3 region has 13 residues. V gave up 4 bases and J gave up 1 base, with 8 bases separating them. The CDR3 DNA reads TGTGCCAGCAGCCCCTCGGCGTCCTACGAGCAGTACTTC. It translates to CASSPSASYEQYF.

V gene TRBV19 combines with J gene TRBJ1-1; 8 bases line up with TRBD1. In germline, CDR1 is LNHDA, CDR2 SQIVND (reference sequence). With 6 bases clipped from V and 1 base from J, the junction kept 4 bases outside the gene matches. The CDR3 sequence is 14 residues long. DNA for the CDR3: TGTGCCAGTAGCCAAGACAGGGGGAACACTGAAGCTTTCTTT. Its protein is CASSQDRGNTEAFF. Combining the CDR3 with reference TRBV19 and TRBJ1-1 gives the whole variable domain DGGITQSPKYLFRKEGQNVTLSCEQNLNHDAMYWYRQDPGQGLRLIYYSQIVNDFQKGDIAEGYSVSREKKESFPLTVTSAQKNPTAFYLCASSQDRGNTEAFFGQGTRLTVV.

The chain uses TRBV30 and TRBJ1-2; the match to TRBD1 covers 9 bases. The germline CDR1 and CDR2 sequences are GTSNPN and SVGIG (reference sequence). This CDR3 contains 16 residues. The V segment lost 2 bases and the J segment 6 bases; nucleotides outside the gene matches: 13. CDR3 DNA: TGTGCCTGGAGTCTAAACAGGGGGCCCGTCACCCATGGCTACACCTTC. Protein sequence: CAWSLNRGPVTHGYTF.

This CDR3 reads CSVVGWENEQFF. CDR3 coding DNA: TGCAGCGTTGTGGGTTGGGAGAATGAGCAGTTCTTC. The V call is TRBV29-1, the J call TRBJ2-1, with D tentatively TRBD2 (5 bases). CDR1 SQVTM and CDR2 ANQGSEA come from the germline V gene. CDR3 length: 12 amino acids. Trimming pared 4 bases from V and 7 bases from J, leaving 11 bases between.

This rearrangement joins TRBV6-5 to TRBJ2-1; maybe TRBD1 (6 bases). The CDR3 consists of 15 residues. Trimming pared 0 bases from V and 7 bases from J, leaving 13 bases between. Germline CDR1 and CDR2: MNHEY and SVGAGI. The CDR3 DNA sequence: TGTGCCAGCAGTTACTCAGGGGGAGTAGGGAATGAGCAGTTCTTC. Its protein product is CASSYSGGVGNEQFF.

The sample holds many counts of this clone. This sequence joins TRBV11-3 and TRBJ1-1; tentatively, D is TRBD1 (5 bases). The CDR3 spans 14 residues. V lost 5 bases, J lost 3 bases, and 13 bases lay in between. Germline V CDR1 and CDR2: SGHNT, YENEEA. The CDR3 nucleotides read TGTGCCAGCAGCCCGGGGGGAGGGGACACTGAAGCTTTCTTT. As protein: CASSPGGGDTEAFF.